This is a list of T cell receptor beta chains from one sample in a study of shared clonotypes between healthy human individuals. Assay used: immunoSEQ multiplex PCR; TCRdb lists only in-frame clones, some missing. The profile shows over a million clones, around 78% of them singletons. Sequencing was carried out using memory CD4+ T cells from PBMCs. The source is a man between 18 and 29 years old in good health. Some clones in this sample may be carry-over from other donors' samples. Each CDR3 is given with its conserved first and last residue. D genes are given only for firm matches. Size values are once, few and many counts, or a class for expanded clones, and some rows have none.

j_gene: TRBJ2-1
d_gene: TRBD2
v_gene: TRBV5-4
abundance: NA
len: 15
CDR3nt: TGTGCCAGCAGCTCCGGGACTAGCGGATACAATGAGCAGTTCTTC
CDR3aa: CASSSGTSGYNEQFF

j_gene: TRBJ1-1
d_gene: NA
v_gene: TRBV18
abundance: few
len: 14
CDR3nt: TGTGCCAGCTCATCAATCCCGAGGGCTACTGAAGCTTTCTTT
CDR3aa: CASSSIPRATEAFF

j_gene: TRBJ1-1
d_gene: TRBD1
v_gene: TRBV28
abundance: NA
len: 12
CDR3nt: TGTGCCAGCAGCCTTAGACAGGGTGAAGCTTTCTTT
CDR3aa: CASSLRQGEAFF

j_gene: TRBJ1-2
d_gene: NA
v_gene: TRBV28
abundance: few
len: 13
CDR3nt: TGTGCCAGCACCATCGGGGCAGACTATGGCTACACCTTC
CDR3aa: CASTIGADYGYTF

j_gene: TRBJ1-2
d_gene: NA
v_gene: TRBV30
abundance: NA
len: 13
CDR3nt: TGTGCCTGGAGTGAAACAGCCGGCAGGGGCTACACCTTC
CDR3aa: CAWSETAGRGYTF

j_gene: TRBJ2-1
d_gene: NA
v_gene: TRBV28
abundance: NA
len: 16
CDR3nt: TGTGCCAGCAGTAATCGAAGGGGAGGAGGGTACAATGAGCAGTTCTTC
CDR3aa: CASSNRRGGGYNEQFF

j_gene: TRBJ2-1
d_gene: NA
v_gene: TRBV27
abundance: NA
len: 15
CDR3nt: TGTGCTCCCAGCTTAGGGGCAGGGGAGGGTAATGAGCAGTTCTTC
CDR3aa: CAPSLGAGEGNEQFF

j_gene: TRBJ2-2
d_gene: NA
v_gene: TRBV28
abundance: NA
len: 15
CDR3nt: TGTGCCAGCAGTTTAAGGCGGGTCTTAACCGGGGAGCTGTTTTTT
CDR3aa: CASSLRRVLTGELFF

j_gene: TRBJ2-2
d_gene: TRBD2
v_gene: TRBV28
abundance: NA
len: 17
CDR3nt: TGTGCCAGCAGTTCCACTAGCGGGAGGGCGTTCCGCGGGGAGCTGTTTTTT
CDR3aa: CASSSTSGRAFRGELFF

j_gene: TRBJ2-3
d_gene: NA
v_gene: TRBV7-6
abundance: few
len: 12
CDR3nt: TGTGCCAGCAGCCCCGCCAGGAGTACGCAGTATTTT
CDR3aa: CASSPARSTQYF

j_gene: TRBJ1-1
d_gene: NA
v_gene: TRBV7-2
abundance: few
len: 14
CDR3nt: TGTGCCAGCAGCACATACAGACTGAACACTGAAGCTTTCTTT
CDR3aa: CASSTYRLNTEAFF

j_gene: TRBJ2-2
d_gene: TRBD2
v_gene: TRBV7-2
abundance: NA
len: 15
CDR3nt: TGTGCCAGCAGCCCGCCTAGCGGGAGGGTCGGGGAGCTGTTTTTT
CDR3aa: CASSPPSGRVGELFF

j_gene: TRBJ2-7
d_gene: NA
v_gene: TRBV2
abundance: NA
len: 13
CDR3nt: TGTGCCAGCAGTGATCGGCTATTATACGAGCAGTACTTC
CDR3aa: CASSDRLLYEQYF